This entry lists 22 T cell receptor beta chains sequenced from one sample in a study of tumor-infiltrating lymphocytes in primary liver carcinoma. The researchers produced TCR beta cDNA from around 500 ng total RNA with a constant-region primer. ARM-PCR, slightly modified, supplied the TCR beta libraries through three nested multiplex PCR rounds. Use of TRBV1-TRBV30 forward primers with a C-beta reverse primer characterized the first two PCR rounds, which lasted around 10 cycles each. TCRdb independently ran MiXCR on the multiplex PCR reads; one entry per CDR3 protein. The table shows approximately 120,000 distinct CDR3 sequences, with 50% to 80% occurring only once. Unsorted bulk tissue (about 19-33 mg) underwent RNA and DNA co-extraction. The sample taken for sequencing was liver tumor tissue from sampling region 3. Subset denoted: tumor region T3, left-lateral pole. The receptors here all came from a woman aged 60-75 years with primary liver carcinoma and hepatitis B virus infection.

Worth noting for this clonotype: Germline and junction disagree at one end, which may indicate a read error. The CDR3: CASSPDRLKTEAFF. The CDR3 region has the DNA TGTGCCAGCAGCCCAGACAGGCTGAAGACTGAAGCTTTCTTT. V usage is TRBV11-1 and J usage is TRBJ1-1, with D possibly matching TRBD1 (6 bases). CDR3 length: 14 amino acids. Germline assignment: CDR1 SGHAT and CDR2 FQDESV (reference sequence).

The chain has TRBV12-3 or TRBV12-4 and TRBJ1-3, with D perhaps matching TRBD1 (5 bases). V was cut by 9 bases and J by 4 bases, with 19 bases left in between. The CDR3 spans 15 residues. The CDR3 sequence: CASSARGLLGNTIYF. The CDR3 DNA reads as TGTGCCAGTAGTGCACGGGGACTGTTGGGAAACACCATATATTTT.

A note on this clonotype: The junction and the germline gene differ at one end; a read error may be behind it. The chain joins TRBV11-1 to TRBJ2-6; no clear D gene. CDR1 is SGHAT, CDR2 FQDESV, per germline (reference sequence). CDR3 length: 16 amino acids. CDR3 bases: TGTGCCAGCAGCTTCACGGCGTACTCTGGGGTCAACGTCCTGACTTTC. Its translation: CASSFTAYSGVNVLTF.

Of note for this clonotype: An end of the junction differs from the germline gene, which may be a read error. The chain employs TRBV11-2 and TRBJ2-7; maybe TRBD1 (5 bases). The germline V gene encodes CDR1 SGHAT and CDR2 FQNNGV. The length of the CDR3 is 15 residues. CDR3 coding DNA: TGTGACAGCACCAGGACATCTTCTAACTACTACGAGCAATACTTC. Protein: CDSTRTSSNYYEQYF.

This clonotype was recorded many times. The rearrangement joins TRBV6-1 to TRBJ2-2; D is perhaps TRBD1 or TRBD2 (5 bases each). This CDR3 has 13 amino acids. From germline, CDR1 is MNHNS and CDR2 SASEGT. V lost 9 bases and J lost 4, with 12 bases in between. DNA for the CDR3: TGTGCCAGGGGCGGTGGGGGCACCGGGGAGCTGTTTTTT. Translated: CARGGGGTGELFF.

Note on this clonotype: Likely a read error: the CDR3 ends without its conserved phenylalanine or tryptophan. In DNA form, the CDR3 reads TGTGTCAGCAGCCCAGGGGGACTCTGGGCAAACACTGAAGCTTTCCTT. It specifies CVSSPGGLWANTEAFL. The rearrangement joins TRBV11-2 to TRBJ1-1, with 7 bases fitting TRBD1. CDR3 size: 16 residues. Per the germline V gene, CDR1 is SGHAT and CDR2 is FQNNGV.

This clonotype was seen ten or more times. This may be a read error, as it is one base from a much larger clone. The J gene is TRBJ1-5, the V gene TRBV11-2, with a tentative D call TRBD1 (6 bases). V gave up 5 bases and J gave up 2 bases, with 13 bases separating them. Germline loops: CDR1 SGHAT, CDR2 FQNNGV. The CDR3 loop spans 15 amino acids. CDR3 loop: CASSTGAGGNQPQHF. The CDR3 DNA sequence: TGTGCCAGCAGCACGGGGGCAGGGGGCAATCAGCCCCAGCATTTT.

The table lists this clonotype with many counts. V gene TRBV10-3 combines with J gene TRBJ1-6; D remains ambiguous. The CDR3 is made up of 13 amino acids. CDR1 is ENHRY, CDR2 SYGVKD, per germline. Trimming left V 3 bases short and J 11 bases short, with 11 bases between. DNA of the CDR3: TGTGCCATCAGTGAAAATAACGGAACACCCCTCCACTTT. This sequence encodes CAISENNGTPLHF.

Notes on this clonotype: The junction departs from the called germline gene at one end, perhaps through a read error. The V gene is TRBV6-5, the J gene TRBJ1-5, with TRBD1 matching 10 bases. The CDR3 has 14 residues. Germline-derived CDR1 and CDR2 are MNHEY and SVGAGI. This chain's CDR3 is CASSMTGGKQPQHF. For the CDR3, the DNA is TGTGCTAGCAGTATGACAGGGGGCAAGCAGCCCCAGCATTTT.

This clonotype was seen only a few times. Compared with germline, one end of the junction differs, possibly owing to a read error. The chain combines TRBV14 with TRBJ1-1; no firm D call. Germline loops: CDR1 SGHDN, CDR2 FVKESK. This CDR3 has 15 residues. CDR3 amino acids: CASSHQRRMNAEAFF. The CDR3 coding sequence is TGTGCCAGCAGCCACCAGCGACGGATGAACGCTGAAGCTTTCTTT.

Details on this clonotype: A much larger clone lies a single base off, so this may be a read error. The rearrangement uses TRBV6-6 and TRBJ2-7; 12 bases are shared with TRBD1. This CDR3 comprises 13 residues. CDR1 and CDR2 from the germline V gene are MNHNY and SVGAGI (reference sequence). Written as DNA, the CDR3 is TGTGCCAGCAGAGGGACAGGGGGCAACGAGCAGTGCTTC. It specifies CASRGTGGNEQCF.

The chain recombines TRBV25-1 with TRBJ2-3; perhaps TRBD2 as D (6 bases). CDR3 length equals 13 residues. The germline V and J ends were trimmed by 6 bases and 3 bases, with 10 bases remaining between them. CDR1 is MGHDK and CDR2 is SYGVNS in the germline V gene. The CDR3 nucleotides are TGTGCCAGCAGGGGGACTGGAACAGATACGCAGTATTTT. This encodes CASRGTGTDTQYF.

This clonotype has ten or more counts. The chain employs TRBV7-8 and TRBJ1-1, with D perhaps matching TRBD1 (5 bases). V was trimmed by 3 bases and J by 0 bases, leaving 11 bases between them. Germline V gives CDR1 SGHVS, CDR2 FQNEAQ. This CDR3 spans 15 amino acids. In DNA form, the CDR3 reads TGTGCCAGCAGCTTCACCGAACAGGTGAACACTGAAGCTTTCTTT. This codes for CASSFTEQVNTEAFF.

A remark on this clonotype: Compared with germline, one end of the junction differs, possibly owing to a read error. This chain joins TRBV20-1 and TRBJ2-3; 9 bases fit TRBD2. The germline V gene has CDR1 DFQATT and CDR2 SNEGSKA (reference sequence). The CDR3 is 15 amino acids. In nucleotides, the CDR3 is TGCCGTGCTCTTAAACTAGCGGGCCACACAGATACGCAGTATTTT. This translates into CRALKLAGHTDTQYF.

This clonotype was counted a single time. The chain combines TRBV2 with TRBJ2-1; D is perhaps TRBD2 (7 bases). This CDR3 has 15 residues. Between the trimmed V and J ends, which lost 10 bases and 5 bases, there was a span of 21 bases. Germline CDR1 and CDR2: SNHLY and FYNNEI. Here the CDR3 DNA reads TGTGCCATCAGGGACAATGGGGGGGGCCACAATGAGCAGTTCTTC. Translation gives CAIRDNGGGHNEQFF.

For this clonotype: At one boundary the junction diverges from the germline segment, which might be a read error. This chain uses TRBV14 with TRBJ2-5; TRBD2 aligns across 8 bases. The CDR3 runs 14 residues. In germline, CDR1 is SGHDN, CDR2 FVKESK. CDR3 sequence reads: CTSSHLAGRETQYF. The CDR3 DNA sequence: TGTACCAGCAGCCACTTAGCGGGACGAGAGACCCAGTACTTC.

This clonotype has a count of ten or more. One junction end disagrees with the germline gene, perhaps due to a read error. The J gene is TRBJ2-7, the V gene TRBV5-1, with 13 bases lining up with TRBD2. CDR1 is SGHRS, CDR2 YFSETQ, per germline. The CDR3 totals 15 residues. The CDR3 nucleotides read TGCGCCAGCAGCCCCGGGACTAGCGGGGACCCTTACCAGCACTTC. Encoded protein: CASSPGTSGDPYQHF.

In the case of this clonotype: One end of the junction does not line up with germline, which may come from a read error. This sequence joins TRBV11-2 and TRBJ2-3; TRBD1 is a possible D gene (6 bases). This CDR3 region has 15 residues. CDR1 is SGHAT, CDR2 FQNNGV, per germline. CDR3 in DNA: TGTGCCAGTAGCTTACAGGGTATACTTGCAGATGCGCAGTATTTT. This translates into CASSLQGILADAQYF.

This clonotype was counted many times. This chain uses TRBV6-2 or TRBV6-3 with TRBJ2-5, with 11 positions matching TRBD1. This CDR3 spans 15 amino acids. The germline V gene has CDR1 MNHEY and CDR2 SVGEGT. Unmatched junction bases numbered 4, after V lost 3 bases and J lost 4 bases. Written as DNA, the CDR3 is TGTGCCAGCAGTTATCGGACAGGGGGCAGAGAGACCCAGTACTTC. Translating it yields CASSYRTGGRETQYF.

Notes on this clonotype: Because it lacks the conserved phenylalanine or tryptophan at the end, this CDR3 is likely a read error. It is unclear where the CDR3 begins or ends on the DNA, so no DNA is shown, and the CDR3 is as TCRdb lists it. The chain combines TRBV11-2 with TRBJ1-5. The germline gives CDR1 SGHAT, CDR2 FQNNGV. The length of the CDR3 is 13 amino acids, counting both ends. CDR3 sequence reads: CGSSGMNNQPQRL.

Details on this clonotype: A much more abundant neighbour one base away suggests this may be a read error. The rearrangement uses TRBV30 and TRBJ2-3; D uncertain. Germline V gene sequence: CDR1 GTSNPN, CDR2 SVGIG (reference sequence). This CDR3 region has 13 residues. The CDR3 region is CAWILPHTDMQYF. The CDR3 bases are TGTGCCTGGATCCTCCCTCACACAGATATGCAGTATTTT.

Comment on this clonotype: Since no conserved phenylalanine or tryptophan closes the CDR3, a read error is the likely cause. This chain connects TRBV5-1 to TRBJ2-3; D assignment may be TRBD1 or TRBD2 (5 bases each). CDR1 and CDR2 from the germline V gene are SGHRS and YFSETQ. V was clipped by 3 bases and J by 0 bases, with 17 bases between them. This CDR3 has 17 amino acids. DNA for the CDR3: TGCGCCAGCAGCTCCACGGCACGGGGACCTAGCACAGATACGCAGTATTTA. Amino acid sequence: CASSSTARGPSTDTQYL.